The 2 T cell receptor beta chains reported below all come from one sample, sequenced in a study of OX40 agonist ivuxolimab in advanced cancers. Clones were read by immunoSEQ multiplex PCR, and TCRdb kept only the in-frame ones, dropping some. Of about 55,000 clones listed, roughly three quarters were seen once; the top ten hold roughly 4%. This specimen consisted of CD4+ or CD8+ T cells sorted from blood, obtained in a trial of the OX40 agonist ivuxolimab. Source of these receptors: an adult with an advanced solid tumor such as melanoma, head and neck, liver or kidney cancer.

The V and J genes are TRBV18 and TRBJ1-4; D uncertain. This CDR3 spans 16 amino acids. Between the trimmed V and J ends, which lost 4 bases and 5 bases, there was a span of 17 bases. CDR1 is KGHSH and CDR2 is LQKENI in the germline V gene. This chain's CDR3 is CASSLVWAPGNEKLFF. CDR3 bases: TGTGCCAGCTCACTGGTTTGGGCGCCTGGGAATGAAAAACTGTTTTTT.

The chain combines TRBV29-1 with TRBJ2-5, with 9 bases that match TRBD1. This CDR3 has 13 residues. The V gene end was trimmed by 6 bases and the J gene end by 3 bases; junction bases not matched to a gene: 5. Germline V gives CDR1 SQVTM, CDR2 ANQGSEA. CDR3 sequence (DNA): TGCAGCGTAGCGGGACAGGGTAAAGAGACCCAGTACTTC. Protein sequence: CSVAGQGKETQYF.